This paragraph covers one T cell receptor beta chain sequence. The antigen remains undetermined. CDR3 length equals 15 residues. V lost 0 bases, J lost 1 base, and 9 bases lay in between. CDR1 and CDR2 from the germline V gene are SGDLS and YYNGEE. Measured with immunoSEQ multiplex PCR; TCRdb has only the in-frame clones, and not every one. The sample has some 100,000 clones; roughly 74% are singletons. The sample comes from a study of radiotherapy plus CTLA-4 blockade in lung cancer. Study-wide points: Radiotherapy with ipilimumab was followed by blood expansion of tumor-derived clones. The authors reported that early blood T cell clone dynamics, with interferon-beta, best predicted response.

Each patient with chemo-refractory metastatic non-small-cell lung cancer was treated with focal radiation plus CTLA-4 blockade using ipilimumab. The sample was peripheral blood, taken from a patient treated with radiotherapy plus ipilimumab. This chain links TRBV9 with TRBJ2-3; a weak D match, TRBD1 (6 bases). The sequence was collected from a human donor with non-small cell lung cancer who had a partial response to radiotherapy plus ipilimumab. CDR3 residues: CASSVAAGGTDTQYF. Written as DNA, the CDR3 is TGTGCCAGCAGCGTAGCGGCAGGGGGCACAGATACGCAGTATTTT.